This is a list of T cell receptor beta chains from one sample in a study of CD8 T cells in ankylosing spondylitis. TCRdb reprocessed the 5' RACE reads with MiXCR, giving one entry per CDR3 protein. Here the sample spans around 160,000 distinct CDR3 sequences, around 10% being singletons. Sequenced material: blood, either unsorted or a sorted T cell fraction (not recorded which). These receptors came from a male donor with ankylosing spondylitis or in good health (not recorded which). Both conserved end residues are part of each CDR3. The D gene is left open where the match is weak. Clone size is given for some rows only: seen once, a few or many times, or a class if the clone is expanded.

D gene: -
J gene: TRBJ1-1
V gene: TRBV12-3/TRBV12-4
CDR3 length: 14
clone size: many
CDR3 DNA: TGTGCCAGCAGTTTCCGAAGGGAGGACACTGAAGCTTTCTTT
CDR3 protein: CASSFRREDTEAFF

D gene: TRBD1
J gene: TRBJ2-3
V gene: TRBV28
CDR3 length: 14
clone size: many
CDR3 DNA: TGTGCCAGCTTACAGGGGGGCCCAGCAGATACGCAGTATTTT
CDR3 protein: CASLQGGPADTQYF

D gene: -
J gene: TRBJ2-7
V gene: TRBV7-2
CDR3 length: 11
clone size: many
CDR3 DNA: TGTGCCAGCAGCTTAACCTACGAGCAGTACTTC
CDR3 protein: CASSLTYEQYF

D gene: -
J gene: TRBJ1-5
V gene: TRBV20-1
CDR3 length: 13
clone size: many
CDR3 DNA: TGCAGTGCTAGCACAAGGGGGGATCAGCCCCAGCATTTT
CDR3 protein: CSASTRGDQPQHF

D gene: -
J gene: TRBJ1-5
V gene: TRBV28
CDR3 length: 15
clone size: many
CDR3 DNA: TGTGCCAGCAGTTTTGCGTGGGGGGTGGATCAGCCCCAGCATTTT
CDR3 protein: CASSFAWGVDQPQHF

D gene: TRBD2
J gene: TRBJ2-3
V gene: TRBV7-8
CDR3 length: 16
clone size: few
CDR3 DNA: TGTGCCAGCAGCTTAGAGGGGCGAGCGGGGGCAGATACGCAGTATTTT
CDR3 protein: CASSLEGRAGADTQYF

D gene: TRBD1
J gene: TRBJ1-5
V gene: TRBV6-1
CDR3 length: 14
clone size: many
CDR3 DNA: TGTGCCAGCAGCACTGACAGGGGAAATCAGCCCCAGCATTTT
CDR3 protein: CASSTDRGNQPQHF

D gene: -
J gene: TRBJ1-5
V gene: TRBV27
CDR3 length: 12
clone size: many
CDR3 DNA: TGTGCCAGCAGTTTTTGGGGTCAGCCCCAGCATTTT
CDR3 protein: CASSFWGQPQHF

D gene: -
J gene: TRBJ2-1
V gene: TRBV2
CDR3 length: 14
clone size: many
CDR3 DNA: TGTGCCAGCAAGTGGGACGTGAGCTACAATGAGCAGTTCTTC
CDR3 protein: CASKWDVSYNEQFF

D gene: -
J gene: TRBJ1-6
V gene: TRBV20-1
CDR3 length: 16
clone size: -
CDR3 DNA: TGCAGTGCTAGACCCGTCGACCAGACCTATAATTCACCCCTCCACTTT
CDR3 protein: CSARPVDQTYNSPLHF

D gene: TRBD1
J gene: TRBJ1-5
V gene: TRBV19
CDR3 length: 17
clone size: -
CDR3 DNA: TGTGCCAGTAGTACTGCGCCGGGACAGAAGGGCAATCAGCCCCAGCATTTT
CDR3 protein: CASSTAPGQKGNQPQHF

D gene: -
J gene: TRBJ2-3
V gene: TRBV20-1
CDR3 length: 12
clone size: -
CDR3 DNA: TGCAGTGCTAGAGGACGCCAGCATACGCAGTATTTT
CDR3 protein: CSARGRQHTQYF

D gene: -
J gene: TRBJ2-7
V gene: TRBV10-3
CDR3 length: 18
clone size: many
CDR3 DNA: TGTGCCATCAGTGACCCGGTAAGGTCCACTGCAGCCTCCTACGAGCAGTACTTC
CDR3 protein: CAISDPVRSTAASYEQYF

D gene: TRBD1
J gene: TRBJ2-7
V gene: TRBV20-1
CDR3 length: 15
clone size: -
CDR3 DNA: TGCAGTGCTGGGAGGGACAGGGTCGGGTCCTACGAGCAGTACTTC
CDR3 protein: CSAGRDRVGSYEQYF

D gene: TRBD1
J gene: TRBJ1-1
V gene: TRBV6-5
CDR3 length: 18
clone size: -
CDR3 DNA: TGTGCCAGCAGTTATACCGGGACAGGGGGCGCGGGGAACACTGAAGCTTTCTTT
CDR3 protein: CASSYTGTGGAGNTEAFF

D gene: TRBD1
J gene: TRBJ1-1
V gene: TRBV4-2
CDR3 length: 17
clone size: many
CDR3 DNA: TGTGCCAGCAGCCAAGATAGGCGACAGGGGTCGAACACTGAAGCTTTCTTT
CDR3 protein: CASSQDRRQGSNTEAFF

D gene: -
J gene: TRBJ2-6
V gene: TRBV6-5
CDR3 length: 16
clone size: many
CDR3 DNA: TGTGCCAGCAGTTACTCTACGGGTCCTGGGGCCAACGTCCTGACTTTC
CDR3 protein: CASSYSTGPGANVLTF

D gene: -
J gene: TRBJ2-7
V gene: TRBV4-3
CDR3 length: 15
clone size: -
CDR3 DNA: TGCGCCAGCAGCCAAGAGCCGGACAAATCTTACGAGCAGTACTTC
CDR3 protein: CASSQEPDKSYEQYF